Following are 30 T cell receptor beta chains from one sample sequenced in a study of control samples from healthy donors and cancer patients. This table comes from immunoSEQ multiplex PCR, and its TCRdb copy is limited to in-frame clones, with some not included. The top ten hold 2% of the sample, which has about 150,000 clones, more than 85% seen once. Sequenced sample: blood. These receptor sequences come from a woman in her thirties or forties in good health.

This chain links TRBV28 with TRBJ1-5; no definite D call. Trimming shortened V by 1 base and J by 3 bases, and 7 bases separated the two germline ends. Germline V gene sequence: CDR1 MDHEN, CDR2 SYDVKM. CDR3 length: 14 amino acids. The DNA for the CDR3 is TGTGCCAGCAGTTTATCGGCCAACAATCAGCCCCAGCATTTT. Residues: CASSLSANNQPQHF. The variable domain in full, completed from reference TRBV28 and TRBJ1-5, reads DVKVTQSSRYLVKRTGEKVFLECVQDMDHENMFWYRQDPGLGLRLIYFSYDVKMKEKGDIPEGYSVSREKKERFSLILESASTNQTSMYLCASSLSANNQPQHFGDGTRLSIL.

The V call is TRBV27, the J call TRBJ2-7; 7 nucleotides agree with TRBD1. The CDR3 is 16 residues long. The V gene's germline CDR1 is MNHEY and CDR2 SMNVEV (reference sequence). After removal of 4 bases from V and 6 bases from J, the junction contained 15 bases not matched to a gene. The chain's CDR3 is CASSYIGTENLGEQYF. Written as DNA, the CDR3 is TGTGCCAGCAGTTATATTGGGACAGAGAATCTGGGCGAGCAGTACTTC.

The chain links TRBV18 to TRBJ2-1, with 12 bases matching TRBD2. Trimming at V came to 3 bases and at J to 6 bases, leaving 6 bases not matched to a gene. CDR3 length: 16 amino acids. In germline, CDR1 is KGHSH, CDR2 LQKENI. The CDR3 coding sequence is TGTGCCAGCTCACCTTCCGGGACTAGCGGGCCCAATGAGCAGTTCTTC. It codes for CASSPSGTSGPNEQFF.

The CDR3 DNA reads TGTGCCAGCAGCTCGGGGGGCCAGGGGGCGCAAAGAAACACCATATATTTT. Encoded protein: CASSSGGQGAQRNTIYF. V usage is TRBV13 and J usage is TRBJ1-3; TRBD1 matches 8 bases. The CDR3 is 17 residues long. Germline lookup yields CDR1 PRHDT and CDR2 FYEKMQ (reference sequence). V gave up 4 bases and J gave up 5 bases; unmatched junction bases: 13.

The chain employs TRBV24-1 and TRBJ2-7; 16 bases line up with TRBD2. The germline V gene has CDR1 KGHDR and CDR2 SFDVKD. The CDR3 extends over 19 amino acids. CDR3 residues: CAPFPVGGLAGGSSYEQYF. CDR3 nucleotide sequence: TGTGCTCCCTTCCCCGTTGGGGGACTAGCGGGGGGGAGCTCCTACGAGCAGTACTTC.

This chain joins TRBV4-2 and TRBJ1-1; D gene ambiguous. The CDR3 has 14 amino acids. The ends were cut back, 6 bases at V and 7 bases at J, with 18 bases in the middle. Looked up from germline, CDR1 is LGHNA and CDR2 is YNFKEQ. Here the CDR3 reads CASSHSSLMSEAFF. In DNA form, the CDR3 reads TGTGCCAGCAGTCACAGTTCGTTGATGAGTGAAGCTTTCTTT.

This clone has just one count. The chain is built from TRBV6-5 and TRBJ1-1, with a weak D call TRBD1 (5 bases). The germline CDR1 and CDR2 sequences are MNHEY and SVGAGI. This CDR3 has 13 amino acids. Trimming removed 6 bases from V and 7 bases from J, with 15 bases in between. CDR3 bases: TGTGCCAGCAGCCGTGGATGGGGCTTTGAAGCTTTCTTT. Protein product: CASSRGWGFEAFF.

This sequence joins TRBV4-1 and TRBJ2-5; no reliable D call. CDR1 and CDR2 from the germline V gene are MGHRA and YSYEKL. The V and J ends lost 4 bases and 6 bases respectively, with 18 bases between them. The CDR3 is 15 residues long. This CDR3 reads CASSLDVGMWQTQYF. The CDR3 region has the DNA TGCGCCAGCAGCCTGGACGTGGGCATGTGGCAGACCCAGTACTTC.

This clone has just one count. CDR3 bases: TGTGCCAGCAGTGAAGTCCCAGGGGTCCATGGGAAGGTAGCACAGTTCTTC. Amino acids: CASSEVPGVHGKVAQFF. The chain couples TRBV2 to TRBJ2-1; TRBD1 is a possible D gene (6 bases). Per germline, CDR1 SNHLY and CDR2 FYNNEI. V was shortened by 1 base and J by 13 bases, with 26 bases between the two germline ends. The CDR3 length is 17 residues.

The rearrangement joins TRBV2 to TRBJ1-5, with unresolved D. The germline V gene encodes CDR1 SNHLY and CDR2 FYNNEI. The CDR3 extends over 17 amino acids. V lost 3 bases, J lost 5 bases, and 20 bases lay in between. The CDR3 loop reads CASSDPGNGPVDQPQHF. The CDR3 DNA sequence: TGTGCCAGCAGTGACCCGGGGAATGGGCCCGTGGATCAGCCCCAGCATTTT.

This chain links TRBV5-1 with TRBJ2-1; no clear D. V gave up 0 bases and J gave up 7 bases, with 11 bases separating them. The CDR3 spans 14 residues. Germline values: CDR1 SGHRS, CDR2 YFSETQ. CDR3 amino acids: CASSLDGSWNEQFF. CDR3 bases: TGCGCCAGCAGCTTGGATGGTAGCTGGAATGAGCAGTTCTTC.

This clone was seen a single time. V usage is TRBV6-2 or TRBV6-3 and J usage is TRBJ2-1; 10 nucleotides line up with TRBD2. CDR1 is MNHEY and CDR2 is SVGEGT in the germline V gene. CDR3 length equals 14 residues. V lost 4 bases and J lost 7; bases outside the gene matches: 4. CDR3 sequence (DNA): TGTGCCAGCAGTTCGACTAGCGGGTTTAATGAGCAGTTCTTC. It encodes CASSSTSGFNEQFF.

The chain combines TRBV6-2 or TRBV6-3 with TRBJ2-7; no clear D. Trimming took 2 bases from V and 6 from J, leaving 8 bases between them. Germline CDR1 reads MNHEY; CDR2 reads SVGEGT. This CDR3 spans 12 amino acids. The CDR3 region has the DNA TGTGCCAGCAGTTACCCCTCGGCCGAGCAGTACTTC. This translates into CASSYPSAEQYF.

The genes are TRBV6-2 or TRBV6-3 and TRBJ2-3; 9 bases are shared with TRBD1. The length of the CDR3 is 15 residues. V shed 5 bases and J 3 bases; nucleotides not matched to a gene: 6. Looked up from germline, CDR1 is MNHEY and CDR2 is SVGEGT. The CDR3 spells CASSTHGQGTDTQYF. The CDR3 DNA is TGTGCCAGCAGTACCCACGGACAGGGGACAGATACGCAGTATTTT.

The J gene is TRBJ1-1, the V gene TRBV7-6; tentatively, D is TRBD1 (5 bases). The CDR3 contains 13 residues. The ends were cut back, 1 base at V and 5 bases at J, with 8 bases in the middle. Germline lookup yields CDR1 SGHVS and CDR2 FNYEAQ. CDR3 DNA: TGTGCCAGCAGCTTAGAGGACAATACTGAAGCTTTCTTT. This gives the protein CASSLEDNTEAFF.

A remark on this clone: The sample contains more than one DNA sequence encoding this CDR3. This chain's CDR3 is CASSLGTGNTIYF. CDR3 coding DNA: TGCGCCAGCAGCTTGGGCACTGGAAACACCATATATTTT. The rearrangement uses TRBV5-1 and TRBJ1-3; no firm D call. The V end was cut by 0 bases, the J end by 2 bases, with 3 bases between. The germline CDR1 and CDR2 sequences are SGHRS and YFSETQ. The CDR3 totals 13 residues.

CDR3 nucleotide sequence: TGTGCCAGCAGGAGGGGGACGAGTCAGGATACGCAGTATTTT. Amino acid sequence: CASRRGTSQDTQYF. The rearrangement links TRBV9 to TRBJ2-3, with D tentatively TRBD1 (6 bases). The CDR3 extends over 14 amino acids. Germline CDR1 and CDR2: SGDLS and YYNGEE. Trimming removed 5 bases at V and 6 bases at J, with 16 bases between.

The chain carries TRBV4-1 and TRBJ2-1; the D is unclear. Germline CDR1 is MGHRA and CDR2 is YSYEKL. V was trimmed by 0 bases and J by 0 bases, leaving 9 bases between them. This CDR3 region has 16 residues. The CDR3 bases are TGCGCCAGCAGCCAAGATGTAACGAGCTCCTACAATGAGCAGTTCTTC. As protein: CASSQDVTSSYNEQFF.

The chain employs TRBV6-5 and TRBJ2-2; a weak D match, TRBD2 (6 bases). The CDR3 is made up of 14 amino acids. The germline V and J ends were trimmed by 6 bases and 2 bases, with 10 bases remaining between them. Germline values: CDR1 MNHEY, CDR2 SVGAGI. CDR3 DNA: TGTGCCAGCAGACACGGGGGAAACACCGGGGAGCTGTTTTTT. It translates to CASRHGGNTGELFF.

A word on this clone: At the DNA level, this CDR3 is encoded by other sequences in the same sample as well. The chain couples TRBV20-1 to TRBJ1-1, with 7 bases lining up with TRBD1. CDR1 is DFQATT, CDR2 SNEGSKA, per germline (reference sequence). The CDR3 has 11 amino acids. CDR3 nucleotide sequence: TGCAGGACAGGGACGAACACTGAAGCTTTCTTT. This encodes CRTGTNTEAFF.

This clone was detected once. The rearrangement links TRBV12-3 or TRBV12-4 to TRBJ2-3, with D perhaps TRBD2 (6 bases). Trimming removed 4 bases from V and 2 bases from J, with 7 bases in between. This CDR3 has 13 residues. This chain's CDR3 is CASSWGVTDTQYF. CDR3 DNA: TGTGCCAGCAGTTGGGGGGTCACAGATACGCAGTATTTT.

The chain joins TRBV19 to TRBJ1-5; tentatively, D is TRBD1 (5 bases). Trimming stripped 4 bases from V and 6 bases from J, with 10 bases between. The CDR3 is made up of 13 amino acids. Germline loops: CDR1 LNHDA, CDR2 SQIVND (reference sequence). For the CDR3, the DNA is TGTGCCAGTAGTACCTCAGGGTTTCAGCCCCAGCATTTT. Protein product: CASSTSGFQPQHF.

The V call is TRBV20-1, the J call TRBJ1-2; unclear D gene. V lost 5 bases to trimming and J lost 8 bases, with 12 bases between them. CDR1 and CDR2 (germline): DFQATT, SNEGSKA (reference sequence). The CDR3 sequence is 11 residues long. This CDR3 is CSAFTTGGYTF. For the CDR3, the DNA is TGCAGTGCTTTCACCACGGGGGGCTACACCTTC.

This sequence joins TRBV5-1 and TRBJ2-5; 7 positions match TRBD1. This CDR3 region has 14 residues. The V gene end was trimmed by 4 bases and the J gene end by 2 bases; junction bases not matched to a gene: 5. CDR1 is SGHRS, CDR2 YFSETQ, per germline. The CDR3 protein is CASSPGTVQETQYF. Written as DNA, the CDR3 is TGCGCCAGCAGCCCCGGGACAGTTCAAGAGACCCAGTACTTC. Based on the CDR3 plus reference TRBV5-1 and TRBJ2-5, the full variable domain is KAGVTQTPRYLIKTRGQQVTLSCSPISGHRSVSWYQQTPGQGLQFLFEYFSETQRNKGNFPGRFSGRQFSNSRSEMNVSTLELGDSALYLCASSPGTVQETQYFGPGTRLLVL.

J is TRBJ2-5 and V is TRBV5-4; TRBD2 matches 13 bases. This CDR3 is 16 amino acids long. In germline, CDR1 is SGHNT, CDR2 YYREEE (reference sequence). V was clipped by 4 bases and J by 1 base; unmatched bases: 4. CDR3 amino acids: CASSLGTSGVQETQYF. The CDR3 nucleotides are TGTGCCAGCAGCCTCGGGACTAGCGGGGTCCAAGAGACCCAGTACTTC.

V is TRBV19 and J is TRBJ2-5, with D unresolved. Germline V lookup: CDR1 LNHDA, CDR2 SQIVND (reference sequence). Trimming removed 4 bases from V and 1 base from J, with 16 bases in between. This CDR3 has 16 residues. CDR3 bases: TGTGCCAGTAGTACCCCTCGGACGTCCTCCCAAGAGACCCAGTACTTC. Its protein product is CASSTPRTSSQETQYF.

CDR3: CASGLRLGRSYNSPLHF. DNA of the CDR3: TGTGCTAGTGGTTTGCGACTGGGGAGATCCTATAATTCACCCCTCCACTTT. This chain uses TRBV12-5 with TRBJ1-6; D not resolved. The germline gives CDR1 LGHNT, CDR2 FRNRAP. CDR3 length equals 17 residues. Trimming stripped 2 bases from V and 1 base from J, with 12 bases between. The whole variable domain, filled in from reference TRBV12-5 and TRBJ1-6, reads DARVTQTPRHKVTEMGQEVTMRCQPILGHNTVFWYRQTMMQGLELLAYFRNRAPLDDSGMPKDRFSAEMPDATLATLKIQPSEPRDSAVYFCASGLRLGRSYNSPLHFGNGTRLTVT.

The gene calls are TRBV6-5 and TRBJ1-3, with 7 bases aligning to TRBD1. From germline, CDR1 is MNHEY and CDR2 SVGAGI. V shed 6 bases and J 3 bases; nucleotides not matched to a gene: 8. The CDR3 covers 15 residues. Written as DNA, the CDR3 is TGTGCCAGCAGCGCGGCAGGGGGAAGTGGAAACACCATATATTTT. Translated: CASSAAGGSGNTIYF.

The rearrangement links TRBV4-1 to TRBJ1-6; 11 bases are a match to TRBD1. Per germline, CDR1 MGHRA and CDR2 YSYEKL. The CDR3 loop spans 19 amino acids. Trimming cost V 0 bases and J 7 bases; bases outside gene matches: 11. The CDR3 DNA is TGCGCCAGCAGCCAAGATATGGGACAGGGGGTGACTGAAAATTCACCCCTCCACTTT. The encoded protein is CASSQDMGQGVTENSPLHF.

The table lists this clone with a few counts. The rearrangement joins TRBV27 to TRBJ1-5; 9 nucleotides line up with TRBD1. V shed 6 bases and J 3 bases; nucleotides not matched to a gene: 3. The CDR3 spans 14 residues. Germline assignment: CDR1 MNHEY and CDR2 SMNVEV (reference sequence). CDR3 bases: TGTGCCAGCAGCGGACAGGGGCCCAATCAGCCCCAGCATTTT. This codes for CASSGQGPNQPQHF.